What follows is one TCR beta chain and its context. Germline CDR1 reads DFQATT; CDR2 reads SNEGSKA (reference sequence). The CDR3 loop spans 14 amino acids. Trimming cost V 3 bases and J 10 bases; bases outside gene matches: 8. These data belong to a study of blood T cell repertoires in COVID-19. Looking at the study overall: Samples came from the United States, Italy and Spain, spanning acute and convalescent COVID-19. PBMCs, B-cell-depleted T cells, or T cells were the source of the cDNA or gDNA that made up the material.

Libraries were prepared by immunoSEQ multiplex PCR; TCRdb keeps only in-frame clonotypes and omits some of them. Among about 110,000 clones listed, 65% to 75% were seen once. The rearrangement links TRBV20-1 to TRBJ1-4; TRBD1 matches 10 bases. Input material: peripheral blood. This sequence was found in a man aged 80 or over with acute or convalescent COVID-19. The CDR3 coding sequence is TGCAGTGCTAGTAGACAGGGGGCGCTTCCAAAACTGTTTTTT. Protein product: CSASRQGALPKLFF.